A selection of T cell receptor beta chains follows, all from one sample in a study of shared clonotypes between healthy human individuals. Only in-frame clones appear in the TCRdb table, and some are missing; sequencing was by immunoSEQ multiplex PCR. This table holds a few million clones, approximately 93% found once. Input material: naive CD4+ T cells from PBMCs. Receptors were obtained from a man younger than 35 in good health. Some clones in this sample may be carry-over from other donors' samples. Each CDR3 is given with its conserved first and last residue. The D gene is left open where the match is weak. Rows give clone size only sometimes, using once, few, many, or a class for an expanded clone.

D gene,J gene,clone size,V gene,CDR3 DNA,CDR3 protein
TRBD1,TRBJ1-1,-,TRBV27,TGTGCCAGCAGTATGACAGGGCCCTTCACTGAAGCTTTCTTT,CASSMTGPFTEAFF
-,TRBJ1-1,-,TRBV29-1,TGCAGCGCCCACACCGGGGGCACTGAAGCTTTCTTT,CSAHTGGTEAFF
TRBD2,TRBJ2-1,-,TRBV28,TGTGCCAGCAGTGGGACTAGCGGGAGTGGATCCTACAATGAGCAGTTCTTC,CASSGTSGSGSYNEQFF
TRBD2,TRBJ2-3,-,TRBV5-4,TGTGCCAGCAGCCGAACTAGCGGGAGTAGGACAGATACGCAGTATTTT,CASSRTSGSRTDTQYF
TRBD2,TRBJ2-1,-,TRBV5-1,TGCGCCAGCAGCTTACGGACTAGCGGGTCAAGCAATGAGCAGTTCTTC,CASSLRTSGSSNEQFF
-,TRBJ1-1,-,TRBV6-6,TGTGCCAGCAGTTACCCCTCTGAAGCTTTCTTT,CASSYPSEAFF
TRBD1,TRBJ1-3,few,TRBV2,TGTGCCAGCCGCCGGGACAGCGAAAACACCATATATTTT,CASRRDSENTIYF
-,TRBJ2-1,once,TRBV5-1,TGCGCCAGCAGCCCGACCCGACCGCAGCAGTTCTTC,CASSPTRPQQFF
-,TRBJ1-2,-,TRBV4-1,TGCGCCAGCAGCCAAACGCTCGGGGTCGGCTATGGCTACACCTTC,CASSQTLGVGYGYTF
-,TRBJ2-1,-,TRBV30,TGTGCCGGAACCTCCTACAATGAGCAGTTCTTC,CAGTSYNEQFF
-,TRBJ1-1,once,TRBV7-9,TGTGCCAGCAGCTCTGGGGGTAACACTGAAGCTTTCTTT,CASSSGGNTEAFF
-,TRBJ1-4,-,TRBV15,TGTGCCACCAGCAGAGATTCCGGGGCGGTGGGTGAAAAACTGTTTTTT,CATSRDSGAVGEKLFF
-,TRBJ2-1,-,TRBV4-1,TGCGCCAGCAGCCAAGATCGGGCAGGCTTATTAACTCGCTCCTACAATGAGCAGTTCTTC,CASSQDRAGLLTRSYNEQFF
TRBD1,TRBJ2-3,-,TRBV5-1,TGCGCCAGCGCCTACAGGGGCGCCCCAGATACGCAGTATTTT,CASAYRGAPDTQYF
TRBD2,TRBJ2-5,-,TRBV5-1,TGCGCCAGCAGCTTACAGACTAGCGGGAGTTGGGAGACCCAGTACTTC,CASSLQTSGSWETQYF
-,TRBJ1-1,-,TRBV7-6,TGTGCCAGCAGCCAGGGCGGGGGGCGTCCCACTGAAGCTTTCTTT,CASSQGGGRPTEAFF
TRBD2,TRBJ2-3,-,TRBV5-1,TGCGCCAGCAGCGAATCGCGGGGGGGGCCCACAGATACGCAGTATTTT,CASSESRGGPTDTQYF
-,TRBJ2-2,-,TRBV7-7,TGTGCCAGCCGATCGGGGCCGAACACCGGGGAGCTGTTTTTT,CASRSGPNTGELFF
-,TRBJ2-1,-,TRBV27,TGTGCCAGCATGCGGCGCCCGGGGGCCCAGGGCATGGTCGAGCAGTTCTTC,CASMRRPGAQGMVEQFF
TRBD2,TRBJ2-1,-,TRBV5-8,TGTGCCAGCCACCGGGTAGCGGGAGCGAGCTACAATGAGCAGTTCTTC,CASHRVAGASYNEQFF
-,TRBJ1-5,-,TRBV28,TGTGCCAGCACCCCCATCCCTGGGTATCAGCCCCAGCATTTT,CASTPIPGYQPQHF
-,TRBJ2-2,-,TRBV19,TGTGCCAGTAGGTCGCGCCAGGGAGGAACCGGGGAGCTGTTTTTT,CASRSRQGGTGELFF
-,TRBJ2-3,-,TRBV9,TGTGCCAGCAGCGTAGACGGGCGGACCCCGCAGCCGAGCACAGATACGCAGTATTTT,CASSVDGRTPQPSTDTQYF
-,TRBJ2-1,once,TRBV5-1,TGCGCCAGCAGCTCGGGCAGGGTAACCTACAATGAGCAGTTCTTC,CASSSGRVTYNEQFF
-,TRBJ2-2,once,TRBV11-2,TGTGCCAGCAGCTTAGATAGGAACACCGGGGAGCTGTTTTTT,CASSLDRNTGELFF
-,TRBJ2-1,-,TRBV7-2,TGTGCCAGCAGCTTAGTTTGGGGGGCTGATGAGCAGTTCTTC,CASSLVWGADEQFF
TRBD1,TRBJ1-1,-,TRBV7-9,TGTGCCAGCAGCATAACAGGGGGACCGCCCACTGAAGCTTTCTTT,CASSITGGPPTEAFF